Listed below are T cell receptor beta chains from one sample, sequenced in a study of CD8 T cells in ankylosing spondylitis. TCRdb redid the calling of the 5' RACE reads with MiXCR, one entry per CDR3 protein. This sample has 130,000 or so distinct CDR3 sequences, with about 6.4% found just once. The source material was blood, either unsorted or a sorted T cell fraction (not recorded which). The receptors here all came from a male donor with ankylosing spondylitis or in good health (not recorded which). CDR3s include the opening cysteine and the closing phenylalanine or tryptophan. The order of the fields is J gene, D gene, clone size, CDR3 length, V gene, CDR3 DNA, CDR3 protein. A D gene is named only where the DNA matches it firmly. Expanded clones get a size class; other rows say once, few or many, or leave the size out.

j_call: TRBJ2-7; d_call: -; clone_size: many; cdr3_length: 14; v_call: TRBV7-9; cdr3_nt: TGTGCCAGCAGCTTTTTAAACGAGCCCTACGAGCAGTACTTC; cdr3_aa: CASSFLNEPYEQYF
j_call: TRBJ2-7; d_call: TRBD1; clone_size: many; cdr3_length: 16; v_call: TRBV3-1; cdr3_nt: TGTGCCAGCAGCCAAGGACAGGGCCCGCCCTCCTACGAGCAGTACTTC; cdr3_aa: CASSQGQGPPSYEQYF
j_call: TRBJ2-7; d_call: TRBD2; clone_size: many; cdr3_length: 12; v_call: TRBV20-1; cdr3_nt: TGCAGTGCTGTTAGCGGGAACTACGAGCAGTACTTC; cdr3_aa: CSAVSGNYEQYF
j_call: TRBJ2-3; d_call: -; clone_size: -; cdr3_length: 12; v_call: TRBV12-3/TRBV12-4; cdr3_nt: TGTGCCAGCAGCACACCGGGTCGCTCGCAGTATTTT; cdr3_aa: CASSTPGRSQYF
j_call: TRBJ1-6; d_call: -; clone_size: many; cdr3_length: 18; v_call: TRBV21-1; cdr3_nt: TGTGCCAGCAGCCTTTTAAAGAGCGAGCAGGGAATGGTTTCACCCCTCCACTTT; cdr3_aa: CASSLLKSEQGMVSPLHF
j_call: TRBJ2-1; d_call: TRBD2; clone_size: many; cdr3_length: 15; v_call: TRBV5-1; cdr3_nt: TGCGCCAGCAGCCCTACTAGCGGGGGGGCACCTGAGCAGTTCTTC; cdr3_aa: CASSPTSGGAPEQFF
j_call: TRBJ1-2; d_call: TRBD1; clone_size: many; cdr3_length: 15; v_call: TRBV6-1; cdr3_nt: TGTGCCAGCAGTGTGGGAGGGGGCGCTGGCTATGGCTACACCTTC; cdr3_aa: CASSVGGGAGYGYTF
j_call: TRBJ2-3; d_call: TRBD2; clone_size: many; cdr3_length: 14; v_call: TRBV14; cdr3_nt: TGTGCCAGCAGCAACCGACTAGCCGCAGATACGCAGTATTTT; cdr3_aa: CASSNRLAADTQYF
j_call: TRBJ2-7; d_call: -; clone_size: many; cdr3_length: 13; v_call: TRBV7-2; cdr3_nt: TGTGCCAGCAGCATTCTGGGGGATAGTGAGCAGTACTTC; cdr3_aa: CASSILGDSEQYF
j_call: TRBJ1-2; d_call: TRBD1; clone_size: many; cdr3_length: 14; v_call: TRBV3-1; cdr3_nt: TGTGCCAGCAGCCACGAGGACAGGCGCTATGGCTACACCTTC; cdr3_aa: CASSHEDRRYGYTF
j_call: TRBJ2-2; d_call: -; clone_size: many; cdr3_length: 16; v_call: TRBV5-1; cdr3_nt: TGCGCCAGCAGCTTGGAAGGAACCCTTAACACCGGGGAGCTGTTTTTT; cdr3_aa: CASSLEGTLNTGELFF
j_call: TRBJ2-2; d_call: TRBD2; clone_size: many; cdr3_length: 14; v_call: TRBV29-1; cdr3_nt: TGCAGCGTTGAAGATCTCGGGGGGACCGGGGAGCTGTTTTTT; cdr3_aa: CSVEDLGGTGELFF
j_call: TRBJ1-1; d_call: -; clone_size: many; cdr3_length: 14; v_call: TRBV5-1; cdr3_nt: TGCGCCAGCAGCTTGGAGGGGCCGCCCACTGAAGCTTTCTTT; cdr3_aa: CASSLEGPPTEAFF
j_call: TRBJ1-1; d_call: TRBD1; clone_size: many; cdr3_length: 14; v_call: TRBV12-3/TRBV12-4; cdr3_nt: TGTGCCAGCACCCGAGACAGGGTCAACACTGAAGCTTTCTTT; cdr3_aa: CASTRDRVNTEAFF
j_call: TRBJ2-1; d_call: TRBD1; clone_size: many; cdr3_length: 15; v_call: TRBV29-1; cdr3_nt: TGCAGCGTCCCAACAGGGGGGAGTTCCTACAATGAGCAGTTCTTC; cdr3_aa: CSVPTGGSSYNEQFF
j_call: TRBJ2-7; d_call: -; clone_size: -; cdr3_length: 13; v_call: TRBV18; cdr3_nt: TGTGCCAGCTCACCGACAGCCTCCTACGAGCAGTACTTC; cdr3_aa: CASSPTASYEQYF
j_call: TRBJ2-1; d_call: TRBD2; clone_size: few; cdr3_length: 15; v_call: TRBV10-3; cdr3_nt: TGTGCCATCAGTGTCACTAGCGGGGACTACAATGAGCAGTTCTTC; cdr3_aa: CAISVTSGDYNEQFF
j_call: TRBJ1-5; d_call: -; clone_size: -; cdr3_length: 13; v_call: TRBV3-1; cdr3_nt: TGTGCCTCCAGCCATCAAGTCCATTGGCCCCAGCATTTT; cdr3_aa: CASSHQVHWPQHF
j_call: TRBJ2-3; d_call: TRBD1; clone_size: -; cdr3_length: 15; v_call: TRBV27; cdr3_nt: TGTGCCAGCAGTTTCGGACAGGCTAGCACAGATACGCAGTATTTT; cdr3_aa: CASSFGQASTDTQYF
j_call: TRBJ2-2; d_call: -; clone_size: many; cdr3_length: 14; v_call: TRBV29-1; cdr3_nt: TGCAGCGTCCCTCGGCCCACGAACACCGGGGAGCTGTTTTTT; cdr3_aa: CSVPRPTNTGELFF
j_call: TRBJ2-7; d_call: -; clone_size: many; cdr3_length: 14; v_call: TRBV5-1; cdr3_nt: TGCGCCAGCAGCTTGGAGGGTGTCACCTACGAGCAGTACTTC; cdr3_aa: CASSLEGVTYEQYF
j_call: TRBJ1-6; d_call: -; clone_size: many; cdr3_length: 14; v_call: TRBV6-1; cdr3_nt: TGTGCCAGCAGACAGGGCTTGGGTAATTCACCCCTCCACTTT; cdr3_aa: CASRQGLGNSPLHF
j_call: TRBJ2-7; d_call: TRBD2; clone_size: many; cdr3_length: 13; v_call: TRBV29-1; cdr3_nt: TGCAGCGTTGCCCCTGCGGGGGGCTACGAGCAGTACTTC; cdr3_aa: CSVAPAGGYEQYF
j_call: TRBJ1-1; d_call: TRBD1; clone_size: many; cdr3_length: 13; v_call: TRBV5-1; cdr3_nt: TGCGCCAGCAGCTTCCAGGGGGACACTGAAGCTTTCTTT; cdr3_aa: CASSFQGDTEAFF